The entry below gives a single TCR beta chain sequence along with its context. Its antigen remains unidentified. No quality values exist for individual bases; no much larger clone is one base distant. This sample is drawn from a study of blood T cells in healthy people across ages (dated by TCRdb to the mid-2010s). Study-level background: In model experiments, template switching captured about one uniquely barcoded TCR beta cDNA molecule for every two T cells. The study measured age-related changes in TCR beta repertoire diversity using deep sequencing normalized with unique cDNA molecular identifiers. The donors were split into four age groups: young (average about 16 years), middle-aged (39), aged (more than 60) and long-lived (82). To avoid experimental bias, donors of different ages were spread randomly across the sequencing lanes. Using the same blood draw, the study looked at two additional independent replicas of 1 million unique cDNA reads for two donors, one aged 18 to 30 and the other aged 80 or older.

The donors were roughly 38 Caucasian individuals from Russia, aged 6 to 90 years, who were systemically healthy. Roughly 10 milliliters of peripheral blood were collected from each donor into EDTA-treated Vacutainer tubes. Ficoll-Paque density-gradient centrifugation was used to isolate PBMCs, with at least 7 million per sample. Total RNA, at least 6 micrograms per sample, was extracted from PBMCs with Trizol reagent. For every donor, an aliquot of PBMCs went through flow cytometry to measure the percentages of naive CD45RAhigh/CD27high T cells. Broad study findings and their caveats: Conclusive comparison of naive and antigen-experienced compartments was prevented by the profiling of bulk unsorted PBMCs. As age increased, observed TCR beta diversity per million T cells dropped in a roughly linear way, and a significant reduction was already evident by age 40. Total diversity estimates from one million sequenced T cells were considered lower bounds and underestimates. Compared with the aged group, the long-lived group had more naive CD4+ T cells, fewer expanded clones and increased TCR diversity, a pattern suggesting age selection. The CMV infection status of donors was not known, potentially confounding age-related changes in expanded clonotypes. Observed TCR beta diversity correlated strongly with the percentage of naive T cells measured by flow cytometry.

Library preparation used 5' RACE. Data came from an Illumina HiSeq 2500. A second PCR of about 6 to 11 cycles was performed with a sample-barcoded 5' primer and a J-beta primer mix. A unique molecular identifier was introduced onto each TCR beta cDNA molecule by a template-switch 5' adaptor carrying 12 random nucleotides. Each sample yielded at least 2.5 million CDR3-containing paired-end reads. First-strand cDNA synthesis was performed from all RNA using the Mint cDNA synthesis kit, with priming by a TRBC-specific oligonucleotide. Following uracil-DNA glycosylase treatment, a first 18-cycle PCR with universal primers M1SS and BC2_uni_R was performed on all cDNA. As for how the authors treated the data: For normalization, 1 million high-quality reads were randomly selected from each sample, with every read carrying a distinct molecular identifier. Instead of being binned into consensus sequences, reads with shared molecular identifiers were discarded. MiTCR, set to a Q25 quality threshold and the strictest error-elimination algorithm, was used for CDR3 identification, clonotype clustering and error correction. Lower-bound total TCR beta diversity was estimated with a nonparametric unseen species model using Euler transformation. In-frame beta chains were kept once TCRdb had trimmed the public reads at Q25 with fastp and called clones with MiXCR. Identical CDR3 proteins give one entry, which carries the most common genes and DNA. None of the V and J calls come from the authors' own analysis; TCRdb made them. The sample contains hundreds of thousands of distinct CDR3 sequences, under 35% of them found a single time. 15% to 20% of the sample comes from the top ten.

The CDR3 starts with the cysteine, ends with the phenylalanine, and has 16 residues. Only the CDR3 DNA is retained, 48 bases long and in frame from the first base. The germline ends are 15 bases apart after V is trimmed by 4 bases and J by 0 bases. CDR1 and CDR2 are drawn from the germline V gene: MNHNS, SASEGT. Recombination joined TRBV6-1 with TRBJ1-1, and possibly TRBD1, on 5 matching bases. Source material: blood. This TCR derives from a woman over 75 in good health. The nucleotides are TGTGCCAGCAGTGTAACCGGGACCGGCATGAACACTGAAGCTTTCTTT. The resulting protein is CASSVTGTGMNTEAFF.